This T cell receptor beta chain emerged from a study of shared clonotypes between healthy human individuals. Study background: The donors, two women and a few men, were aged 18 to 49.

V dropped 7 bases and J dropped 1 base, with 10 bases sitting between them. Germline loops: CDR1 SNHLY, CDR2 FYNNEI. This CDR3 spans 13 amino acids. Unsorted PBMC DNA underwent sequencing on ten immunoSEQ deep assay plates. Profiled with immunoSEQ multiplex PCR; TCRdb holds only in-frame clones, not every one. This table has hundreds of thousands of clones, roughly 79% appearing once. Sequencing was carried out using PBMCs. The rearrangement joins TRBV2 to TRBJ1-1; D unclear. This TCR came from a woman in her 40s in good health. Some clones in this sample may be carry-over from other donors' samples. For the CDR3, the DNA is TGTGCCAGCAAGACGGACCCGAACACTGAAGCTTTCTTT. This encodes CASKTDPNTEAFF.